This TCR beta chain emerged from a study of Ad26.COV2.S vaccination and SARS-CoV-2 variants. Overall study findings and caveats: Participants given vaccine showed non-spike TCR breadth similar to that of placebo recipients.

Only in-frame clones appear in the TCRdb table, and some are missing; sequencing was by immunoSEQ multiplex PCR. The top ten clones hold about 7.4% of a sample with 350,000 to 450,000 clones, approximately 83% of them seen once. Per the germline V gene, CDR1 is MNHNY and CDR2 is SVGAGI (reference sequence). The CDR3 runs to 13 residues. V shed 5 bases and J 10 bases; nucleotides not matched to a gene: 5. Treatment described: 19 received Ad26.COV2.S at low or high dose, single or two shots; five or six received placebo; per-sample allocation not given. All samples were drawn on day 63, counting from the first vaccine or placebo injection. A Boston adult aged 18-55 years was the donor. The sample holds many counts of this clone. Its antigen is as yet unknown.

This TCR was recovered from a person between 18 and 60 years old who received the Ad26.COV2.S COVID-19 vaccine or a placebo. The rearrangement uses TRBV6-6 and TRBJ1-6; TRBD1 matches at 7 bases. Sample: peripheral blood, taken in a trial of Ad26.COV2.S vaccine versus placebo. In DNA, the CDR3 is TGTGCCAGCAGTCCGACAGGGATCTCACCCCTCCACTTT. It encodes CASSPTGISPLHF.